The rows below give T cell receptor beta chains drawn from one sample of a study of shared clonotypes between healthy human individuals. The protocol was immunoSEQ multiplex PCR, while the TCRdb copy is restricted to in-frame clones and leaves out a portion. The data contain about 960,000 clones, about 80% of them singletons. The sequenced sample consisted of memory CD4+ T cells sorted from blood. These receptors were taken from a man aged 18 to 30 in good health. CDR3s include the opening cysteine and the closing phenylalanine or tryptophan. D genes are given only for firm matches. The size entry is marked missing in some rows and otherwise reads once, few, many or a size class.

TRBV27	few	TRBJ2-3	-	CASSLDTTEGTDTQYF	TGTGCCAGCAGTTTAGATACGACAGAGGGCACAGATACGCAGTATTTT
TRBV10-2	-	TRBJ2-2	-	CASGPQGHGELFF	TGCGCCAGCGGCCCCCAGGGTCACGGGGAGCTGTTTTTT
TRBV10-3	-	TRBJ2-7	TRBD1	CAISAGTGNSYEQYF	TGTGCCATCAGTGCCGGGACAGGGAACTCCTACGAGCAGTACTTC
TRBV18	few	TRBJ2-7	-	CASSPGAEQYF	TGTGCCAGCTCACCAGGGGCAGAGCAGTACTTC
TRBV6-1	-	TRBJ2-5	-	CASSPQDSLSETQYF	TGTGCCAGCAGTCCCCAGGACAGCCTGTCCGAGACCCAGTACTTC
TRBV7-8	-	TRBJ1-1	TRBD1	CASSLFSTGTGTGTEAFF	TGTGCCAGCAGCCTGTTCTCGACCGGGACAGGGACGGGCACTGAAGCTTTCTTT
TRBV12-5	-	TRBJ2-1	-	CASGLSVGRNEQFF	TGTGCTAGTGGTTTGTCCGTAGGGCGCAATGAGCAGTTCTTC
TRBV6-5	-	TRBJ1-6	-	CASKSRTDSPLHF	TGTGCCAGCAAGAGTAGGACAGATTCACCCCTCCACTTT
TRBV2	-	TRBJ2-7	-	CASSAGTVHYEQYF	TGTGCCAGCAGTGCAGGGACTGTTCACTACGAGCAGTACTTC
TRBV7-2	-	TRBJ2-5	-	CASSLERWGETQYF	TGTGCCAGCAGCTTAGAGAGGTGGGGAGAGACCCAGTACTTC
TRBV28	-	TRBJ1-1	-	CASSLLGPWGTEAFF	TGTGCCAGCAGTTTATTGGGTCCATGGGGCACTGAAGCTTTCTTT
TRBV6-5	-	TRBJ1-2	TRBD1	CASRDKGGGGYTF	TGTGCCAGCAGGGATAAAGGGGGCGGTGGCTACACCTTC
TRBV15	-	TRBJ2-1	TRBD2	CATRGASGRNEQFF	TGTGCCACCAGGGGAGCTAGCGGGAGGAATGAGCAGTTCTTC
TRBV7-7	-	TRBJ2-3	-	CASSPQQGVGTDTQYF	TGTGCTAGCAGTCCACAACAGGGAGTGGGCACAGATACGCAGTATTTT
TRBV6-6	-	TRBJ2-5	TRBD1	CASRRQGADETQYF	TGTGCCAGCAGACGACAGGGGGCAGATGAGACCCAGTACTTC
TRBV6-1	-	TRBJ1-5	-	CASRTDYSNQPQHF	TGTGCCAGCAGGACGGACTATAGCAATCAGCCCCAGCATTTT
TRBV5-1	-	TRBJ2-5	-	CASSPGGYRGTQYF	TGCGCCAGCAGCCCCGGGGGGTACAGGGGGACCCAGTACTTC
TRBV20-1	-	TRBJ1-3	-	CSAPTGNTIYF	TGCAGTGCCCCTACAGGAAACACCATATATTTT
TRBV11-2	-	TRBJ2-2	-	CASSTTRGRNGELFF	TGTGCCAGCAGCACTACCAGGGGACGGAACGGGGAGCTGTTTTTT
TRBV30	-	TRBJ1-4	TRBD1	CAWSWQGAGEKLFF	TGTGCCTGGAGTTGGCAGGGGGCAGGGGAAAAACTGTTTTTT
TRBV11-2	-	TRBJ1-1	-	CASSFGTPNTEAFF	TGTGCCAGCAGCTTCGGGACACCGAACACTGAAGCTTTCTTT
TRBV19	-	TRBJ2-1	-	CASTDSRHNEQFF	TGTGCCAGCACGGACAGCCGCCATAATGAGCAGTTCTTC
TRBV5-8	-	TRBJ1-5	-	CASRRQDNQPQHF	TGTGCCAGCAGAAGGCAGGATAATCAGCCCCAGCATTTT
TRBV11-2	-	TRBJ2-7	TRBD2	CASSSRPTSGVYEQYF	TGTGCCAGCAGCTCCCGACCGACTAGCGGAGTGTACGAGCAGTACTTC
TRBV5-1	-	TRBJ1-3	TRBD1	CASSLVQGAGNTIYF	TGCGCCAGCAGCTTGGTGCAGGGGGCTGGAAACACCATATATTTT
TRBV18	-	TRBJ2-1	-	CASSKQRVGYNEQFF	TGTGCCAGCTCGAAACAACGCGTGGGTTACAATGAGCAGTTCTTC
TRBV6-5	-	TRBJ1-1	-	CASSYLRGTEAFF	TGTGCCAGCAGTTATCTCAGGGGCACTGAAGCTTTCTTT
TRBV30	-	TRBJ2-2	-	CAWSGQITGELFF	TGTGCCTGGAGTGGACAGATTACCGGGGAGCTGTTTTTT
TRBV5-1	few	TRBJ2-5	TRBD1	CASSQGQGSETQYF	TGCGCCAGCAGCCAGGGACAGGGGTCAGAGACCCAGTACTTC
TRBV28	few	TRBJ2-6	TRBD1	CASSFNLRQGAPGANVLTF	TGTGCCAGCAGTTTTAATCTTCGGCAGGGGGCGCCGGGGGCCAACGTCCTGACTTTC
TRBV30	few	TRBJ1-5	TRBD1	CASGQGGNQPQHF	TGTGCCTCGGGACAGGGTGGCAATCAGCCCCAGCATTTT
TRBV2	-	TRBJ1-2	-	CASRGERGSNYGYTF	TGTGCCAGCAGGGGGGAAAGGGGCTCTAACTATGGCTACACCTTC
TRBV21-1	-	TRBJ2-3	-	CASSKTTSGYTDTQYF	TGTGCCAGCAGCAAAACGACTAGCGGTTACACAGATACGCAGTATTTT
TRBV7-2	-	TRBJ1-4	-	CASSLEMGRRATNEKLFF	TGTGCCAGCAGCTTAGAGATGGGGCGCAGGGCTACTAATGAAAAACTGTTTTTT
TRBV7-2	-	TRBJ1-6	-	CASSLLGGGSPLHF	TGTGCCAGCAGCTTACTAGGGGGTGGTTCACCCCTCCACTTT
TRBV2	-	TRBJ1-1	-	CASSYTGKGEAFF	TGTGCCAGCAGTTATACAGGGAAAGGTGAAGCTTTCTTT
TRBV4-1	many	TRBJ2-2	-	CASSPGGTGELFF	TGCGCCAGCAGCCCCGGGGGCACCGGGGAGCTGTTTTTT
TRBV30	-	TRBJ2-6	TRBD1	CACRRGTGLSSGANVLTF	TGTGCCTGCCGCCGGGGGACAGGTCTAAGCTCTGGGGCCAACGTCCTGACTTTC
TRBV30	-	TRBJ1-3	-	CAWSSGNTIYF	TGTGCCTGGAGTTCCGGAAACACCATATATTTT
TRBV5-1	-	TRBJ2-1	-	CASSLGQISYNEQFF	TGCGCCAGCAGCTTGGGCCAGATTTCCTACAATGAGCAGTTCTTC
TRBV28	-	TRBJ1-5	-	CASRLDLNQPQHF	TGTGCCAGCAGATTAGACCTCAATCAGCCCCAGCATTTT
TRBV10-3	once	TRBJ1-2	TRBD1	CAISGRGQGNDGYTF	TGTGCCATCAGTGGGCGGGGACAGGGGAACGATGGCTACACCTTC
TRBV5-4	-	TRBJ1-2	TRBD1	CASTNAGGTGRYYGYTF	TGTGCCAGCACCAACGCGGGCGGGACAGGGAGATATTATGGCTACACCTTC
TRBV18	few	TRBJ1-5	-	CASSTESSNQPQHF	TGTGCCAGCTCGACAGAAAGTAGCAATCAGCCCCAGCATTTT
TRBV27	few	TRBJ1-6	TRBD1	CASSTRQGVGNSPLHF	TGTGCCAGCAGTACCCGACAGGGGGTAGGTAATTCACCCCTCCACTTT
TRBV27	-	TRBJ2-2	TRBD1	CASRTGTDTGELFF	TGTGCCAGCAGGACAGGGACGGACACCGGGGAGCTGTTTTTT
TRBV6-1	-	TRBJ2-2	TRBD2	CATLLGGANTGELFF	TGTGCCACCCTATTGGGGGGGGCGAACACCGGGGAGCTGTTTTTT
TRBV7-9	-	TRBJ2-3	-	CASSMEGNTDTQYF	TGTGCCAGCAGTATGGAAGGGAACACAGATACGCAGTATTTT